This entry lists 16 T cell receptor beta chains sequenced from one sample in a study of OX40 agonist ivuxolimab in advanced cancers. Library prep was done by the immunoSEQ multiplex PCR assay. The clones in this table, taken by TCRdb from immuneACCESS, are in-frame only. Not every clone is retained; where verified, under half of the shortfall comes from an unresolved V gene, and the cause of the rest is unknown. The sample data list 85,000 to 130,000 clones, and around nine tenths of these were observed just once. 0.45% to 0.5% of the sample is in the top ten clones. This specimen consisted of CD4+ or CD8+ T cells sorted from blood, obtained in a trial of the OX40 agonist ivuxolimab. Receptors originate from an adult with an advanced solid tumor such as melanoma, head and neck, liver or kidney cancer.

Notes on this clone: One end of the junction varies from germline; a read error may be responsible. V and J are TRBV6-5 and TRBJ1-5; no clear D. CDR1 and CDR2 from the germline V gene are MNHEY and SVGAGI. The CDR3 has 14 amino acids. CDR3 coding DNA: TGTGCCATCAGTGAGGGCTCCAACAATCAGCCCCAGCATTTT. Translating it yields CAISEGSNNQPQHF.

As to this clone: Other DNA sequences within the sample encode an identical CDR3. The rearrangement links TRBV28 to TRBJ1-2; a weak D match, TRBD1 (5 bases). The CDR3 contains 12 residues. CDR1 is MDHEN, CDR2 SYDVKM, per germline. V was clipped by 6 bases and J by 4 bases, with 9 bases between them. The CDR3 region is CASRQGVYGYTF. DNA of the CDR3: TGTGCCAGCAGGCAGGGCGTCTATGGCTACACCTTC.

The V gene is TRBV28, the J gene TRBJ1-2; D is uncertain. This CDR3 region has 13 residues. Trimming left V 6 bases short and J 0 bases short, with 8 bases between. Germline CDR1 reads MDHEN; CDR2 reads SYDVKM. In nucleotides, the CDR3 is TGTGCCAGCAGGGTCAGTGCTAACTATGGCTACACCTTC. It yields the protein CASRVSANYGYTF.

The V gene is TRBV30, the J gene TRBJ2-3, with unresolved D. Between the trimmed V and J ends, which lost 0 bases and 1 base, there was a span of 2 bases. The CDR3 length is 12 residues. Germline CDR1 is GTSNPN and CDR2 is SVGIG (reference sequence). The DNA for the CDR3 is TGTGCCTGGAGTGTGGGCACAGATACGCAGTATTTT. This translates into CAWSVGTDTQYF.

V and J are TRBV5-1 and TRBJ1-4; TRBD1 might be the D (5 bases). CDR3 length: 15 amino acids. The V gene lost 5 bases and the J gene lost 2 bases, with 13 bases spanning the gap. Germline values: CDR1 SGHRS, CDR2 YFSETQ. Written as DNA, the CDR3 is TGCGCCAGCAGGACTCTCGACAGCACTAATGAAAAACTGTTTTTT. Its translation is CASRTLDSTNEKLFF.

The chain recombines TRBV20-1 with TRBJ1-1, with a tentative D call TRBD1 (5 bases). The length of the CDR3 is 11 residues. CDR1 DFQATT and CDR2 SNEGSKA come from the germline V gene (reference sequence). V lost 3 bases and J 11 bases, leaving 13 bases between the germline ends. CDR3 sequence: CSARGDVEAFF. The CDR3 DNA reads TGCAGTGCTAGGGGGGACGTGGAGGCTTTCTTT.

CDR3 sequence reads: CASSTTRVQNTEAFF. The CDR3 nucleotides are TGCGCCAGCAGCACAACCAGAGTTCAGAACACTGAAGCTTTCTTT. The V gene is TRBV5-1, the J gene TRBJ1-1; D gene unclear. The germline V gene encodes CDR1 SGHRS and CDR2 YFSETQ. V dropped 4 bases and J dropped 1 base, with 14 bases sitting between them. This CDR3 is built from 15 residues.

The chain carries TRBV19 and TRBJ2-6; possible D gene TRBD1, 5 bases. The CDR3 contains 14 residues. Per germline, CDR1 LNHDA and CDR2 SQIVND (reference sequence). V was clipped by 7 bases and J by 4 bases, with 11 bases between them. This chain's CDR3 is CASKDPGGANVLTF. CDR3 sequence (DNA): TGTGCCAGTAAGGATCCAGGGGGGGCCAACGTCCTGACTTTC.

The gene calls are TRBV4-3 and TRBJ1-6; 7 bases are shared with TRBD1. From germline, CDR1 is LGHNA and CDR2 YSLEER. The J segment lost 7 bases and the V segment lost 1 base, leaving 7 bases of the junction unmatched. This CDR3 region has 16 residues. Here the CDR3 reads CASSQGTSGGNSPLHF. CDR3 nucleotides: TGCGCCAGCAGCCAAGGAACATCAGGGGGGAATTCACCCCTCCACTTT.

The rearrangement joins TRBV6-5 to TRBJ2-5, with 9 positions matching TRBD1. Germline values: CDR1 MNHEY, CDR2 SVGAGI. The CDR3 sequence is 15 residues long. V lost 1 base, J lost 4 bases, and 4 bases stayed unmatched. CDR3 region: CASSYLGQGLETQYF. In nucleotides, the CDR3 is TGTGCCAGCAGTTACTTAGGACAGGGGCTAGAGACCCAGTACTTC.

The chain joins TRBV7-8 to TRBJ1-2, with a tentative D call TRBD1 (6 bases). Deletions cut 4 bases from V and 4 bases from J, with 10 bases between. Germline V gene sequence: CDR1 SGHVS, CDR2 FQNEAQ. CDR3 length equals 13 residues. The CDR3 DNA is TGTGCCAGCAGCTCCCAGGGGATCTATGGCTACACCTTC. Translating gives CASSSQGIYGYTF. The full variable domain, completed using reference TRBV7-8 and TRBJ1-2, is GAGVSQSPRYKVAKRGQDVALRCDPISGHVSLFWYQQALGQGPEFLTYFQNEAQLDKSGLPSDRFFAERPEGSVSTLKIQRTQQEDSAVYLCASSSQGIYGYTFGSGTRLTVV.

In this sample, this clone turned up once. Here the CDR3 DNA reads TGTGCCAGCAGCTTAGTAGGGGGAGGGACAACAAATCAGCCCCAGCATTTT. Translating it yields CASSLVGGGTTNQPQHF. V usage is TRBV7-9 and J usage is TRBJ1-5; perhaps TRBD1 as D (6 bases). V shed 1 base and J shed 4 bases, with 17 bases lying between them. The CDR3 length is 17 residues. Germline V gene sequence: CDR1 SEHNR, CDR2 FQNEAQ (reference sequence).

The chain carries TRBV30 and TRBJ2-7; D is undetermined. CDR3 size: 14 residues. With 2 bases removed from V and 4 bases from J, the gap between germline ends came to 15 bases. CDR1 is GTSNPN, CDR2 SVGIG, per germline (reference sequence). This chain's CDR3 is CAWSSGNGWYEQYF. The DNA for the CDR3 is TGTGCCTGGAGTTCAGGAAACGGGTGGTACGAGCAGTACTTC.

The gene calls are TRBV2 and TRBJ1-3; 7 positions agree with TRBD1. With 6 bases clipped from V and 2 bases from J, the junction kept 4 bases outside the gene matches. Germline-derived CDR1 and CDR2 are SNHLY and FYNNEI. This CDR3 is built from 14 residues. CDR3 DNA: TGTGCCAGCAGCGTACAGGGGACTGGAAACACCATATATTTT. Protein product: CASSVQGTGNTIYF.

The gene calls are TRBV30 and TRBJ2-7, with a possible D match to TRBD1 (5 bases). The ends were cut back, 2 bases at V and 3 bases at J, with 11 bases in the middle. The CDR3 covers 13 residues. CDR1 is GTSNPN, CDR2 SVGIG, per germline (reference sequence). The CDR3 is CAWSFSGYYEQYF. In DNA, the CDR3 is TGTGCCTGGAGTTTTTCAGGGTACTACGAGCAGTACTTC.

V and J are TRBV7-2 and TRBJ2-3; TRBD2 agrees at 7 bases. The germline V gene encodes CDR1 SGHTA and CDR2 FQGNSA. V dropped 0 bases and J dropped 2; count of bases not matched to a gene: 5. This CDR3 has 16 residues. CDR3 protein: CASSLALAEPTDTQYF. The CDR3 coding sequence is TGTGCCAGCAGCTTAGCGCTAGCGGAACCCACAGATACGCAGTATTTT.